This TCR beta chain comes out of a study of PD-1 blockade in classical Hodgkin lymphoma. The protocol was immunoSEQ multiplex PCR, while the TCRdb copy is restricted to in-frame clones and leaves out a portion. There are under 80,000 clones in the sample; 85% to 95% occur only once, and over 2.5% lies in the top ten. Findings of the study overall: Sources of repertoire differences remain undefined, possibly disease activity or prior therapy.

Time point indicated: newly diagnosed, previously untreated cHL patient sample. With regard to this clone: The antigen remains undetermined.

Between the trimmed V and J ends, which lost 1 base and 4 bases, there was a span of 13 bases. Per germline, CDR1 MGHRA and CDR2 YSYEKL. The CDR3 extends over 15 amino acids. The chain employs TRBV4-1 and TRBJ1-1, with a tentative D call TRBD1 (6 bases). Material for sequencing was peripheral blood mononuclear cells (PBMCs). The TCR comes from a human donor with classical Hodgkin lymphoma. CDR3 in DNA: TGCGCCAGCAGCCAAGTGACAGGAGGGCCCACTGAAGCTTTCTTT. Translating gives CASSQVTGGPTEAFF.